This entry lists 27 T cell receptor beta chains sequenced from one sample in a study of cytomegalovirus exposure and HLA in healthy donors. 60 Vbeta and 13 Jbeta primers were used in PCR. Measured with immunoSEQ multiplex PCR; TCRdb has only the in-frame clones, and not every one. The profile shows some 150,000 clones, roughly four fifths of them singletons. The sample comprised PBMCs. The receptors were sampled from a human donor in good health.

Comment on this clone: One end of the junction is discordant with germline, which a read error may explain. The chain uses TRBV7-9 and TRBJ2-7, with 10 bases aligning to TRBD1. Germline assignment: CDR1 SEHNR and CDR2 FQNEAQ (reference sequence). The CDR3 has 15 residues. The CDR3 region is CSSSRGQGVTYEQYF. The CDR3 coding sequence is TGTTCCAGCAGCCGTGGACAGGGGGTAACCTACGAGCAGTACTTC.

This clone has only a few counts. This sequence joins TRBV19 and TRBJ2-3; 7 bases align to TRBD1. CDR1 is LNHDA, CDR2 SQIVND, per germline (reference sequence). V gave up 5 bases and J gave up 2 bases; unmatched junction bases: 16. The CDR3 is made up of 18 amino acids. The CDR3 loop is CASSLQLPRTGFTDTQYF. CDR3 DNA: TGTGCCAGTAGTTTACAACTTCCCCGGACAGGCTTCACAGATACGCAGTATTTT.

The chain joins TRBV4-2 to TRBJ2-7, with D unresolved. V was cut by 4 bases and J by 3 bases, with 10 bases left in between. CDR1 and CDR2 from the germline V gene are LGHNA and YNFKEQ. The CDR3 covers 13 residues. CDR3 nucleotides: TGTGCCAGCAGCCCAAGCCCCAACTACGAGCAGTACTTC. Translation gives CASSPSPNYEQYF.

This chain links TRBV6-1 with TRBJ1-5, with unresolved D. The CDR3 runs 12 residues. V lost 8 bases to trimming and J lost 4 bases, with 9 bases between them. In germline, CDR1 is MNHNS, CDR2 SASEGT. In nucleotides, the CDR3 is TGTGCCAGCCGTAACTTAAATCAGCCCCAGCATTTT. It yields the protein CASRNLNQPQHF.

V gene TRBV4-1 combines with J gene TRBJ2-1, with 13 nucleotides matching TRBD2. Trimming at V came to 2 bases and at J to 9 bases, leaving 7 bases not matched to a gene. This CDR3 is built from 16 residues. Per the germline V gene, CDR1 is MGHRA and CDR2 is YSYEKL. This CDR3 reads CASSQRGTSGNSEQFF. CDR3 DNA: TGCGCCAGCAGCCAACGGGGGACTAGCGGGAATAGTGAGCAGTTCTTC.

This clone was seen a single time. This rearrangement joins TRBV5-1 to TRBJ1-2; maybe TRBD1 (5 bases). Germline V gene lookup returns CDR1 SGHRS and CDR2 YFSETQ. The CDR3 covers 13 residues. Deletions cut 5 bases from V and 2 bases from J, with 10 bases between. CDR3 coding DNA: TGCGCCAGCAGGGAGGGGAGCAACTATGGCTACACCTTC. The encoded protein is CASREGSNYGYTF.

This clone rates as medium-sized. The J gene is TRBJ2-3, the V gene TRBV7-3; D possibly corresponds to TRBD2 (5 bases). The CDR3 runs to 14 residues. The germline gives CDR1 SGHTA, CDR2 FQGTGA. The V end was cut by 1 base, the J end by 3 bases, with 8 bases between. The CDR3 DNA is TGTGCCAGCAGCTTAAATTCGGGGACAGATACGCAGTATTTT. It encodes CASSLNSGTDTQYF.

The rearrangement joins TRBV4-2 to TRBJ2-3, with 7 bases lining up with TRBD2. The germline V gene encodes CDR1 LGHNA and CDR2 YNFKEQ. This CDR3 is 16 amino acids long. The J segment lost 0 bases and the V segment lost 2 bases, leaving 5 bases of the junction unmatched. This CDR3 is CASSQRGGTSTDTQYF. The CDR3, as DNA: TGTGCCAGCAGCCAACGGGGAGGGACGAGCACAGATACGCAGTATTTT.

The V and J genes are TRBV7-2 and TRBJ1-5; tentatively, D is TRBD1 (6 bases). V was pared by 5 bases and J by 9 bases, with 14 bases between. From germline, CDR1 is SGHTA and CDR2 FQGNSA. CDR3 length: 13 amino acids. CDR3: CASSRQVQRPQHF. The CDR3 bases are TGTGCCAGCAGCAGACAGGTGCAGAGGCCCCAGCATTTT.

CDR3 region: CASSQDLTSGNPEQFF. CDR3 DNA: TGTGCCAGCAGCCAAGATTTGACTAGCGGGAATCCTGAGCAGTTCTTC. This chain joins TRBV4-2 and TRBJ2-1, with 11 bases identical to TRBD2. J lost 9 bases, V lost 0 bases, and 7 bases had no gene match. This CDR3 has 16 residues. Germline V gives CDR1 LGHNA, CDR2 YNFKEQ.

This clone was seen a single time. This chain connects TRBV28 to TRBJ1-6, with 8 bases that match TRBD1. Unmatched junction bases numbered 7, after V lost 3 bases and J lost 6 bases. The CDR3 extends over 16 amino acids. Germline V gene lookup returns CDR1 MDHEN and CDR2 SYDVKM. The CDR3 sequence is CASSLGLGQGNSPLHF. CDR3 nucleotide sequence: TGTGCCAGCAGTTTGGGCCTAGGACAGGGTAATTCACCCCTCCACTTT.

This chain links TRBV18 with TRBJ2-2; 7 bases line up with TRBD1. This CDR3 contains 15 residues. The germline CDR1 and CDR2 sequences are KGHSH and LQKENI. Unmatched junction bases numbered 6, after V lost 3 bases and J lost 5 bases. CDR3: CASSPTGAMTGELFF. The CDR3 DNA reads as TGTGCCAGCTCACCTACAGGGGCGATGACCGGGGAGCTGTTTTTT.

The V call is TRBV11-2, the J call TRBJ2-3; no definite D call. The V and J ends lost 5 bases and 3 bases respectively, with 9 bases between them. This CDR3 has 13 amino acids. Germline assignment: CDR1 SGHAT and CDR2 FQNNGV. CDR3 in amino acids: CASSLSTTDTQYF. In nucleotides, the CDR3 is TGTGCCAGCAGCCTTTCGACAACAGATACGCAGTATTTT.

V usage is TRBV6-5 and J usage is TRBJ2-1; no clear D gene. The CDR3 extends over 12 amino acids. Germline V CDR1 and CDR2: MNHEY, SVGAGI. The V gene lost 5 bases and the J gene lost 7 bases, with 9 bases spanning the gap. Written as DNA, the CDR3 is TGTGCCAGCAGTAACAGTTTGAATGAGCAGTTCTTC. It yields the protein CASSNSLNEQFF.

The CDR3 DNA sequence: TGTGCCAGCAGTTACTCTCGGGACAGGGGCCATGAGCAGTTCTTC. Translated: CASSYSRDRGHEQFF. The chain couples TRBV6-6 to TRBJ2-1; 10 nucleotides line up with TRBD1. The CDR3 runs 15 residues. V was pared by 0 bases and J by 8 bases, with 4 bases of the junction left unmatched. The V gene's germline CDR1 is MNHNY and CDR2 SVGAGI (reference sequence).

V and J are TRBV5-6 and TRBJ2-7; 9 positions agree with TRBD1. Per germline, CDR1 SGHDT and CDR2 YYEEEE. The ends lost 0 bases at V and 7 bases at J; junction bases unmatched: 8. The CDR3 runs 15 residues. CDR3 DNA: TGTGCCAGCAGCTTGGTGGACAGGGGTCAAGGGGAGCAGTACTTC. Amino acid sequence: CASSLVDRGQGEQYF.

This sequence joins TRBV15 and TRBJ2-7; 9 bases agree with TRBD1. The germline gives CDR1 LNHNV, CDR2 YYDKDF (reference sequence). This CDR3 region has 14 residues. Trimming took 5 bases from V and 6 from J; bases not matched to a gene: 8. The CDR3: CATSYGTGPGEQYF. The CDR3 DNA is TGTGCCACCAGCTACGGGACAGGGCCTGGCGAGCAGTACTTC.

The chain joins TRBV5-6 to TRBJ2-7, with D possibly TRBD1 on 5 matching bases. CDR3 size: 15 residues. Germline lookup yields CDR1 SGHDT and CDR2 YYEEEE. V dropped 2 bases and J dropped 0 bases, with 12 bases sitting between them. The CDR3 DNA reads as TGTGCCAGCAGCTTTTTCGACAGAAGCTCCTACGAGCAGTACTTC. Its protein is CASSFFDRSSYEQYF.

J is TRBJ1-4 and V is TRBV9; maybe TRBD1 (6 bases). The CDR3 is 15 residues long. Germline V gene data show CDR1 as SGDLS and CDR2 as YYNGEE. V lost 4 bases and J 3 bases, leaving 13 bases between the germline ends. The CDR3 nucleotides are TGTGCCAGCAGCCCTCCGGGGGGCCCTAATGAAAAACTGTTTTTT. Its protein product is CASSPPGGPNEKLFF.

The rearrangement uses TRBV5-1 and TRBJ2-7, with D perhaps matching TRBD2 (6 bases). This CDR3 is built from 16 residues. The germline gives CDR1 SGHRS, CDR2 YFSETQ. The V gene lost 0 bases and the J gene lost 0 bases, with 13 bases spanning the gap. Here the CDR3 DNA reads TGCGCCAGCAGCTTGGCTTCCGGACTAAACTCCTACGAGCAGTACTTC. Translated, it gives CASSLASGLNSYEQYF.

V usage is TRBV14 and J usage is TRBJ2-1; 10 bases match TRBD2. CDR1 and CDR2 (germline): SGHDN, FVKESK. V shed 2 bases and J 3 bases; nucleotides not matched to a gene: 7. CDR3 length: 17 residues. CDR3 in amino acids: CASSQYYRTSGYNEQFF. CDR3 in DNA: TGTGCCAGCAGCCAATACTACCGGACTAGCGGCTACAATGAGCAGTTCTTC.

The chain has TRBV7-8 and TRBJ2-3; 14 positions agree with TRBD2. The germline V gene encodes CDR1 SGHVS and CDR2 FQNEAQ. The CDR3 contains 18 residues. V lost 5 bases to trimming and J lost 4 bases; unmatched junction nucleotides: 11. The CDR3 nucleotides read TGTGCCAGCAGCATAAATATGCCGGGACTAGCGGGAGCAGATACGCAGTATTTT. Its protein product is CASSINMPGLAGADTQYF.

This CDR3 is CASSSPTYRVSETQYF. CDR3 in DNA: TGTGCCAGCAGTTCGCCGACCTACAGGGTTAGTGAGACCCAGTACTTC. The rearrangement joins TRBV28 to TRBJ2-5, with D possibly TRBD1 on 6 matching bases. Trimming took 4 bases from V and 5 from J, leaving 20 bases between them. Looked up from germline, CDR1 is MDHEN and CDR2 is SYDVKM. The CDR3 totals 16 residues.

The chain carries TRBV7-3 and TRBJ1-1, with D maybe TRBD1 (5 bases). CDR1 SGHTA and CDR2 FQGTGA come from the germline V gene. The CDR3 has 13 residues. V lost 4 bases to trimming and J lost 7 bases, with 13 bases between them. CDR3 in DNA: TGTGCCAGCAGCTCCGACAGTACGGGTGAAGCTTTCTTT. Amino acid sequence: CASSSDSTGEAFF.

Remarks on this clone: Being one base from a much bigger clone, this may be a read error. The chain joins TRBV7-6 to TRBJ1-1, with D tentatively TRBD1 (5 bases). CDR1 and CDR2 (germline): SGHVS, FNYEAQ. The CDR3 is 14 residues long. V was trimmed by 1 base and J by 5 bases, leaving 11 bases between them. CDR3 coding DNA: TGTGCCAGCAGCTTAGGGGATGGGGGGACTGAAGCTTTCTTT. Its translation: CASSLGDGGTEAFF.

The rearrangement joins TRBV5-8 to TRBJ1-2, with D possibly TRBD1 on 6 matching bases. The germline V and J ends were trimmed by 5 bases and 6 bases, with 17 bases remaining between them. Germline V gene lookup returns CDR1 SGHTS and CDR2 YDEGEE. The CDR3 extends over 14 amino acids. The CDR3 region has the DNA TGTGCCAGCAGGGATGAGGACAGTATAGATGGCTACACCTTC. Its protein product is CASRDEDSIDGYTF.

The V gene is TRBV19, the J gene TRBJ2-1; TRBD2 matches 13 bases. V was pared by 7 bases and J by 10 bases, with 7 bases of the junction left unmatched. This CDR3 spans 14 amino acids. The germline V gene encodes CDR1 LNHDA and CDR2 SQIVND (reference sequence). The CDR3 nucleotides read TGTGCCAGTACCCCCACTAGCGGGGGGGCCGAGCAGTTCTTC. This codes for CASTPTSGGAEQFF. The complete variable domain, with remaining parts taken from reference TRBV19 and TRBJ2-1, reads DGGITQSPKYLFRKEGQNVTLSCEQNLNHDAMYWYRQDPGQGLRLIYYSQIVNDFQKGDIAEGYSVSREKKESFPLTVTSAQKNPTAFYLCASTPTSGGAEQFFGPGTRLTVL.